This TCR beta chain came from a study of T-cell memory formation after mild COVID-19. Findings of the study overall: Clones that got smaller from day 15 to 85 had even CD4/CD8, while clones growing later tipped toward CD4+. CD4+ contracting clones were found mainly in CM and EM, and CD8+ ones in EMRA.

This clonotype came up a few times. Its antigen is currently unknown. Using its own MiXCR run on the 5' RACE reads, TCRdb lists one record per CDR3 protein. The table lists around 150,000 distinct CDR3 sequences, approximately 15% of them singletons. The CDR3 runs 16 residues. J lost 0 bases, V lost 2 bases, and 2 bases had no gene match. The germline V gene encodes CDR1 ENHRY and CDR2 SYGVKD. The chain combines TRBV10-3 with TRBJ2-3, with TRBD2 matching 10 bases. The receptor was isolated from an adult woman who had mild COVID-19 (a few samples of this study predate the infection). Cell type and time point are not known. Sequenced: PBMCs or a T cell subset sorted from them (not recorded which). CDR3 bases: TGTGCCATCAGTGAGGGTAGCGGGGGGAGCACAGATACGCAGTATTTT. As protein: CAISEGSGGSTDTQYF.